This T cell receptor (beta chain) was captured in a study of blood T cell repertoires in COVID-19. The repertoire was sequenced with immunoSEQ multiplex PCR; TCRdb's copy has only in-frame clones and lacks some. The sample has 150,000 to 190,000 clones; roughly nine tenths are singletons. Germline V lookup: CDR1 SGDLS, CDR2 YYNGEE. The CDR3 spans 16 residues. Unmatched junction bases numbered 11, after V lost 4 bases and J lost 5 bases. The TCR comes from a woman in her sixties or seventies with acute or convalescent COVID-19. This chain links TRBV9 with TRBJ2-1, with 8 positions matching TRBD2. The sequencing input was peripheral blood. The CDR3 DNA reads as TGTGCCAGCAGCTCCCCCCTAACGGGGGGGAACAATGAGCAGTTCTTC. The encoded protein is CASSSPLTGGNNEQFF.